Below, one T cell receptor (beta chain) is given with its context. CDR1 and CDR2 (germline): MNHEY, SMNVEV (reference sequence). V lost 6 bases, J lost 1 base, and 5 bases stayed unmatched. The CDR3 totals 14 residues. Seattle's enrolled individuals joined amid active infection and were then monitored longitudinally. This record comes from a study of blood T cell repertoires in COVID-19. Study-level information: Both acute and convalescent COVID-19 samples were obtained from the United States, Italy and Spain. T cells, B-cell-depleted T cells, or PBMCs supplied cDNA or gDNA.

As originally analysed: Reference gene primer amplification in the assay estimated nucleated cell counts. Here immunoSEQ multiplex PCR was the method, and the copy in TCRdb shows in-frame clones only, minus some. From that table come the V and J calls and clone size; the DNA was used to work out D and trimming. The sample records more than 200,000 clones, approximately 81% being singletons. This TCR derives from a woman aged 80 or older with COVID-19, enrolled during active disease. Input material: peripheral blood. The chain couples TRBV27 to TRBJ1-1, with 7 positions matching TRBD1. The CDR3 protein is CASRNRQGNTEAFF. CDR3 nucleotide sequence: TGTGCCAGCAGGAACAGACAGGGGAACACTGAAGCTTTCTTT.